This T cell receptor beta chain derives from a study of beta chain features in type 1 diabetes. Study-level results: The study found moderately but significantly shorter TCRB CDR3s in all four CD4+ subsets of Type 1 diabetes patients. A definitive answer on HLA type influencing TCRB rearrangement was not reached here. For cells with high TCR expression, cDNA sequencing could yield over-representation. Patients showed naive, central memory and Treg TCRB repertoires that appeared more similar than those of healthy donors.

On this clone: Its antigen is not known.

Germline V gives CDR1 SNHLY, CDR2 FYNNEI. The V end was cut by 3 bases, the J end by 0 bases, with 9 bases between. The CDR3 spans 16 residues. What was sequenced were expressed TCRB transcripts, since all of the isolated RNA had been reverse transcribed. Samples of naive, central memory and regulatory T cells yielded a mean of about 3.7 million reads. Clones were sequenced by immunoSEQ multiplex PCR, and TCRdb holds only the in-frame ones, with some missing. The sample gives roughly 700,000 clones, 13% of which show up once; less than 0.025% is in the top ten. Sequencing was done on a sample of naive CD4+ T cells from blood. This rearrangement joins TRBV2 to TRBJ2-6, with D uncertain. The sequence was collected from a man younger than 35 with type 1 diabetes. CDR3 residues: CASSDGSLSGANVLTF. The CDR3, as DNA: TGTGCCAGCAGTGATGGTTCCCTCTCTGGGGCCAACGTCCTGACTTTC.